This TCR beta chain appears in the sequencing data of a study of blood T cell repertoires in COVID-19. Study overall: Samples representing acute and convalescent COVID-19 were sourced from the United States, Italy and Spain. PBMCs, B-cell-depleted T cells, or T cells were the source of the cDNA or gDNA that made up the material.

V trimming: 4 bases; J trimming: 4 bases; junction bases outside the gene matches: 5. CDR3 length: 15 residues. Germline V gene lookup returns CDR1 SGHRS and CDR2 YFSETQ. This clone has a single count. Original data processing: Estimation of nucleated cell counts was performed using reference gene primer amplification. Libraries were prepared by immunoSEQ multiplex PCR; TCRdb keeps only in-frame clonotypes and omits some of them. The V and J calls and clone size are taken from that table; D and trimming were inferred from the DNA. Of over 200,000 clones listed, roughly nine tenths are singletons. Material for sequencing was peripheral blood. The chain couples TRBV5-1 to TRBJ2-2, with 9 bases that match TRBD2. The sequence derives from a woman aged 18-35 years who had recovered from COVID-19. CDR3 protein: CASSAIAGVTGELFF. In DNA form, the CDR3 reads TGCGCCAGCAGCGCCATAGCGGGAGTCACCGGGGAGCTGTTTTTT.